Each of the 18 T cell receptor beta chains below was sequenced from the same sample in a study of CD8 T cells in Susac syndrome. The RNA input was roughly 0.45 to 1 ug, and it was reverse transcribed with random hexamers. TCRdb ran MiXCR on the immunoSEQ multiplex PCR reads and lists one entry per CDR3 protein. The profile covers some 100,000 distinct CDR3 sequences, with about 96% appearing a single time and 0.075% to 0.1% taken by the ten largest. Sequencing was carried out using CD4+ T cells from PBMCs. The receptors here all came from a human donor in good health.

V is TRBV7-2 and J is TRBJ2-1; 10 bases are a match to TRBD1. V was pared by 6 bases and J by 2 bases, with 7 bases of the junction left unmatched. CDR1 and CDR2 from the germline V gene are SGHTA and FQGNSA. This CDR3 region has 16 residues. The CDR3 reads CASRSAGQGTYNEQFF. For the CDR3, the DNA is TGTGCCAGCAGATCCGCGGGACAGGGGACCTACAATGAGCAGTTCTTC.

This clonotype showed up just once. J is TRBJ2-7 and V is TRBV9, with D possibly matching TRBD2 (6 bases). Germline values: CDR1 SGDLS, CDR2 YYNGEE. The CDR3 sequence is 18 residues long. V shed 3 bases and J shed 2 bases, with 24 bases lying between them. This CDR3 is CASSARASVVGGTYEQYF. CDR3 nucleotides: TGTGCCAGCAGCGCACGGGCAAGCGTTGTGGGAGGAACCTACGAGCAGTACTTC. The full variable domain, in which reference TRBV9 and TRBJ2-7 provide the parts outside the CDR3, is DSGVTQTPKHLITATGQRVTLRCSPRSGDLSVYWYQQSLDQGLQFLIQYYNGEERAKGNILERFSAQQFPDLHSELNLSSLELGDSALYFCASSARASVVGGTYEQYFGPGTRLTVT.

A single count supports this clonotype. The gene calls are TRBV3-1 and TRBJ2-7; D unclear. CDR3 length: 13 amino acids. The V gene lost 0 bases and the J gene lost 6 bases, with 9 bases spanning the gap. Germline V gives CDR1 LGHDT, CDR2 YNNKEL (reference sequence). The CDR3 loop is CASSQEGWSEQYF. The CDR3 DNA is TGTGCCAGCAGCCAAGAGGGTTGGAGCGAGCAGTACTTC.

The genes are TRBV5-1 and TRBJ2-4, with D possibly being TRBD1 (5 bases). Germline assignment: CDR1 SGHRS and CDR2 YFSETQ. Trimming pared 0 bases from V and 4 bases from J, leaving 8 bases between. CDR3 size: 14 residues. CDR3 region: CASSLEGPKNIQYF. CDR3 coding DNA: TGCGCCAGCAGCTTGGAGGGGCCGAAAAACATTCAGTACTTC.

The J gene is TRBJ1-2, the V gene TRBV3-1; TRBD1 is a possible D gene (5 bases). Per germline, CDR1 LGHDT and CDR2 YNNKEL (reference sequence). With 2 bases removed from V and 6 bases from J, the gap between germline ends came to 13 bases. The CDR3 length is 14 residues. In nucleotides, the CDR3 is TGTGCCAGCAGCCAAAACCGGGACGGAGATGGCTACACCTTC. Protein: CASSQNRDGDGYTF.

A word on this clonotype: Compared with germline, one end of the junction differs, possibly owing to a read error. The rearrangement joins TRBV7-9 to TRBJ2-3; D unresolved. The CDR3 length is 12 residues. Per the germline V gene, CDR1 is SEHNR and CDR2 is FQNEAQ (reference sequence). The chain's CDR3 is CASSFGSETQYF. The DNA of the CDR3 is TGTGCCAGCAGCTTCGGTTCAGAAACGCAGTATTTT.

This sequence joins TRBV11-2 and TRBJ2-2; possibly TRBD1 for D (6 bases). The CDR3 sequence is 15 residues long. Trimming shortened V by 5 bases and J by 3 bases, and 13 bases separated the two germline ends. Germline CDR1 and CDR2: SGHAT and FQNNGV. As DNA, the CDR3 is TGTGCCAGCAGCCCCATCAGGGGTGACACCGGGGAGCTGTTTTTT. Translation: CASSPIRGDTGELFF.

This chain connects TRBV29-1 to TRBJ2-3; tentatively, D is TRBD1 or TRBD2 (5 bases each). The V end was cut by 4 bases, the J end by 6 bases, with 17 bases between. This CDR3 is 14 amino acids long. Germline CDR1 reads SQVTM; CDR2 reads ANQGSEA. CDR3 amino acids: CSVGGRAKRDTQYF. CDR3 DNA sequence: TGCAGCGTTGGGGGACGGGCTAAAAGGGATACGCAGTATTTT.

The rearrangement joins TRBV20-1 to TRBJ2-5, with D unresolved. This CDR3 has 11 amino acids. The germline CDR1 and CDR2 sequences are DFQATT and SNEGSKA (reference sequence). Trimming took off 2 bases at V and 5 bases at J, with 6 bases between the two ends. This CDR3 reads CSARKSETQYF. CDR3 in DNA: TGCAGTGCTAGAAAAAGTGAGACCCAGTACTTC.

In its sample, this clonotype was seen once. The chain couples TRBV5-1 to TRBJ2-1, with D maybe TRBD1 (5 bases). Germline-derived CDR1 and CDR2 are SGHRS and YFSETQ. CDR3 size: 17 residues. V was trimmed by 0 bases and J by 9 bases, leaving 22 bases between them. The CDR3 DNA reads as TGCGCCAGCAGCTTGGCCCATCGGACACCCATCCGTACTGAGCAGTTCTTC. This sequence encodes CASSLAHRTPIRTEQFF.

A single count supports this clonotype. The chain is built from TRBV28 and TRBJ2-7; 7 bases are a match to TRBD1. V trimming: 7 bases; J trimming: 6 bases; junction bases outside the gene matches: 15. This CDR3 is built from 15 residues. In germline, CDR1 is MDHEN, CDR2 SYDVKM. The CDR3 reads CASKPGGPGSREQYF. For the CDR3, the DNA is TGTGCCAGCAAACCAGGGGGTCCTGGGTCGCGCGAGCAGTACTTC.

The gene calls are TRBV4-2 and TRBJ2-5; tentatively, D is TRBD2 (6 bases). V was clipped by 1 base and J by 3 bases, with 6 bases between them. The CDR3 consists of 13 residues. Germline CDR1 LGHNA, CDR2 YNFKEQ. The CDR3 here is CASSQGGEETQYF. DNA of the CDR3: TGTGCCAGCAGCCAAGGGGGGGAAGAGACCCAGTACTTC.

This clonotype was picked up one time. This chain links TRBV29-1 with TRBJ1-1; no reliable D call. The V and J ends lost 4 bases and 7 bases respectively, with 10 bases between them. CDR3 length equals 11 residues. Germline CDR1 SQVTM, CDR2 ANQGSEA. CDR3 sequence: CSVVLSYEAFF. In DNA, the CDR3 is TGCAGCGTTGTTCTTTCCTATGAAGCTTTCTTT.

The CDR3 is CASSVDSLTYEQYF. CDR3 bases: TGTGCCAGCAGCGTAGACAGTCTGACCTACGAGCAGTACTTC. The chain carries TRBV9 and TRBJ2-7, with D hard to call. CDR3 size: 14 residues. The germline V and J ends were trimmed by 0 bases and 2 bases, with 9 bases remaining between them. Germline-derived CDR1 and CDR2 are SGDLS and YYNGEE.

The gene calls are TRBV29-1 and TRBJ2-1, with TRBD2 as a possible D gene (6 bases). The CDR3 consists of 11 residues. The germline V and J ends were trimmed by 0 bases and 14 bases, with 11 bases remaining between them. Germline-derived CDR1 and CDR2 are SQVTM and ANQGSEA. The CDR3 coding sequence is TGCAGCGTTGAAGAGTGGAGGGTGAAGTTCTTC. This codes for CSVEEWRVKFF.

This clonotype has a single count. V gene TRBV3-1 combines with J gene TRBJ2-5; D possibly corresponds to TRBD1 (6 bases). The ends were cut back, 3 bases at V and 4 bases at J, with 15 bases in the middle. This CDR3 region has 15 residues. Germline loops: CDR1 LGHDT, CDR2 YNNKEL (reference sequence). CDR3 residues: CASSQPHVGAETQYF. The CDR3 region has the DNA TGTGCCAGCAGCCAGCCCCATGTGGGGGCAGAGACCCAGTACTTC.

This sequence joins TRBV12-3 or TRBV12-4 and TRBJ2-7; 8 bases align to TRBD1. The CDR3 extends over 15 amino acids. The trim removed 4 bases at V and 3 bases at J, leaving 8 bases unmatched. The CDR3 DNA sequence: TGTGCCAGCAGTTCCGCGGACAGGGAGATCTACGAGCAGTACTTC. This gives the protein CASSSADREIYEQYF.

This clonotype was detected only once. The J gene is TRBJ2-5, the V gene TRBV13, with a possible D match to TRBD2 (5 bases). The CDR3 consists of 15 residues. Trimming cost V 3 bases and J 7 bases, with 18 bases left between them. The germline gives CDR1 PRHDT, CDR2 FYEKMQ (reference sequence). The CDR3 coding sequence is TGTGCCAGCAGCTTCAATGCTAAATTAGAGGGGACCCAGTACTTC. Translating gives CASSFNAKLEGTQYF.